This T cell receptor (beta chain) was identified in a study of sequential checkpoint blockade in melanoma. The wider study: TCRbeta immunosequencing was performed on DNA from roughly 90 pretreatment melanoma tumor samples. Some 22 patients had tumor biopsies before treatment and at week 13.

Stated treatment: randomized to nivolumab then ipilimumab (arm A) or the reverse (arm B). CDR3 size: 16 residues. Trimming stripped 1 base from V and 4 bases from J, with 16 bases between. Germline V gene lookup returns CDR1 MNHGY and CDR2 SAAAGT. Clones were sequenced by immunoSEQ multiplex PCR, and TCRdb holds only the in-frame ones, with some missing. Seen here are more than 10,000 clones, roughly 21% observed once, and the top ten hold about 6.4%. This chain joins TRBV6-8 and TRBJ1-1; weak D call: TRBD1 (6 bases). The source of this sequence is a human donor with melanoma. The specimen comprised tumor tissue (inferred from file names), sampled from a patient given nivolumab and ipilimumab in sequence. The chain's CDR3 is CASSYFPQGPGTEAFF. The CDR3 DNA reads TGTGCCAGCAGTTACTTTCCACAGGGTCCGGGCACTGAAGCTTTCTTT.